This T cell receptor beta chain appears in the sequencing data of a study of OX40 agonist ivuxolimab in advanced cancers. Study-level background: Ivuxolimab, which is an agonistic anti-OX40 (CD134) antibody, was administered to the patients. From 23 to 79 years was the age range, with a mean of around 56 years, and 65% to 90% were male.

This clone occurred a few times. Autoimmune disease history or systemic immunosuppression meant exclusion. Drawing of blood for sampling happened at baseline, at cycle 4 day 1, and at cycle 7 day 1. V lost 4 bases, J lost 8 bases, and 9 bases stayed unmatched. The length of the CDR3 is 15 residues. Germline values: CDR1 SGHDT, CDR2 YYEEEE. The table came from immunoSEQ multiplex PCR; TCRdb's copy has only in-frame clones and leaves some out. The data contain 39,000 or so clones, 87% of them singletons. The sample consisted of CD4+ or CD8+ T cells sorted from blood, taken in a trial of the OX40 agonist ivuxolimab. J is TRBJ1-4 and V is TRBV5-6; 9 bases are a match to TRBD1. The sequence was collected from an adult with an advanced solid tumor such as melanoma, head and neck, liver or kidney cancer. As DNA, the CDR3 is TGTGCCAGCAGCATAGCGGACAGGGGTAACGAAAAACTGTTTTTT. This codes for CASSIADRGNEKLFF.